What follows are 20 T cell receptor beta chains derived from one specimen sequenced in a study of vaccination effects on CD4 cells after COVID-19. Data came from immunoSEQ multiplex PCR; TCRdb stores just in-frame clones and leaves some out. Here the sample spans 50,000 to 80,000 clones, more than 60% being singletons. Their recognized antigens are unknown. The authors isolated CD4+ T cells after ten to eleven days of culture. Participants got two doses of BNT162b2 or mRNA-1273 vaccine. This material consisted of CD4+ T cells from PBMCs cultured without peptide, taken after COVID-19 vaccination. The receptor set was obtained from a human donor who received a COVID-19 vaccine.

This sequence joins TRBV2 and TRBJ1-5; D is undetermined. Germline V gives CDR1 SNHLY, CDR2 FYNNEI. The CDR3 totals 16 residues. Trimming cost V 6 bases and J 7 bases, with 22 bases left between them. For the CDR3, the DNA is TGTGCCAGCAGGGGTCTCCTTTCAGGTTCTGAGCAGCCCCAGCATTTT. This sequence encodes CASRGLLSGSEQPQHF.

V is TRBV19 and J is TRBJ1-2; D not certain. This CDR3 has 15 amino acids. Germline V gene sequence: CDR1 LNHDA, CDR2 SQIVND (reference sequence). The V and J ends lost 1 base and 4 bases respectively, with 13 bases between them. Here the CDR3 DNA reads TGTGCCAGTAGTATAGCGGCAGGTGAAATCTATGGCTACACCTTC. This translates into CASSIAAGEIYGYTF.

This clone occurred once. The CDR3 nucleotides read TGTGCCAGCAGCTTAACGTCTTACAATGAGCAGTTCTTC. As protein: CASSLTSYNEQFF. V is TRBV7-3 and J is TRBJ2-1, with D uncertain. CDR1 and CDR2 from the germline V gene are SGHTA and FQGTGA. CDR3 length equals 13 residues. V lost 0 bases, J lost 4 bases, and 4 bases lay in between.

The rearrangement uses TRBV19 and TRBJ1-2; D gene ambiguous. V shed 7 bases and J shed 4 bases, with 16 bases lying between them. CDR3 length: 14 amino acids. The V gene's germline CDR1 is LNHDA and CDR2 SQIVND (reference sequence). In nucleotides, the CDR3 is TGTGCCAGTACCATCACGCCAACCCGCTATGGCTACACCTTC. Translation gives CASTITPTRYGYTF. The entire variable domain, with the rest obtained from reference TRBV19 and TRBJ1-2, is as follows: DGGITQSPKYLFRKEGQNVTLSCEQNLNHDAMYWYRQDPGQGLRLIYYSQIVNDFQKGDIAEGYSVSREKKESFPLTVTSAQKNPTAFYLCASTITPTRYGYTFGSGTRLTVV.

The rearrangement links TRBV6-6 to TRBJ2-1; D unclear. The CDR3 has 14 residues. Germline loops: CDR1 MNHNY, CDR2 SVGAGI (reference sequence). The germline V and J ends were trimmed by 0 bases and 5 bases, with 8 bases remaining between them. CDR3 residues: CASSYSNSNNEQFF. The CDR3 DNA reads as TGTGCCAGCAGTTACTCAAACAGCAACAATGAGCAGTTCTTC.

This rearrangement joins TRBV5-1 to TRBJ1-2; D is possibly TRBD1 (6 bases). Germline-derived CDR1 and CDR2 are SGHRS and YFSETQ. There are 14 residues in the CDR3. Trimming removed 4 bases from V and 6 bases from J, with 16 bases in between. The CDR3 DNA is TGCGCCAGCAGCCGCACAGGGCTCGAGGATGGCTACACCTTC. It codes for CASSRTGLEDGYTF.

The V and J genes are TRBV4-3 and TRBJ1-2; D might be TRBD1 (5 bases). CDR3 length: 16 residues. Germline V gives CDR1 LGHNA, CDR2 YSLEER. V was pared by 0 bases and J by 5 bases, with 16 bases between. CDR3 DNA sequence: TGCGCCAGCAGCCAAGATGTTAGCAGGGCTGGATATGGCTACACCTTC. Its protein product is CASSQDVSRAGYGYTF.

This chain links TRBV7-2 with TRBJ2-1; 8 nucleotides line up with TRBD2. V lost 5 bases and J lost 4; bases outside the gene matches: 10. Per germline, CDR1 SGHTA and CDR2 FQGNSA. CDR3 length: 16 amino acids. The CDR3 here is CASSITRGGQYNEQFF. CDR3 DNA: TGTGCCAGCAGCATCACCCGGGGGGGCCAGTACAATGAGCAGTTCTTC.

This chain's CDR3 is CATSRERGSTGELFF. The CDR3 DNA reads TGTGCCACCAGCAGAGAAAGGGGGAGCACCGGGGAGCTGTTTTTT. The rearrangement links TRBV15 to TRBJ2-2; maybe TRBD1 (6 bases). The V and J ends lost 0 bases and 4 bases respectively, with 9 bases between them. This CDR3 spans 15 amino acids. Germline V gene data show CDR1 as LNHNV and CDR2 as YYDKDF (reference sequence).

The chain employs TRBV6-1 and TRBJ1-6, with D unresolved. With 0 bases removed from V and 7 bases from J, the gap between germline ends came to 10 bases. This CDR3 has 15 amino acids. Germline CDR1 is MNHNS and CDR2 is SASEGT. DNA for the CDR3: TGTGCCAGCAGTGAAGCGCATGGATGGAATTCACCCCTCCACTTT. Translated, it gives CASSEAHGWNSPLHF.

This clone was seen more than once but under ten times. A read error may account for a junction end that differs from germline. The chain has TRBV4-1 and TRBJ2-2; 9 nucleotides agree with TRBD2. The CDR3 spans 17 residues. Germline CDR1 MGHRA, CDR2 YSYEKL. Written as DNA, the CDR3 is TGCGCCAGCAGCCAAAGTGATATGGGACTAGCCACCCGGGAGCTGTTTTTT. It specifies CASSQSDMGLATRELFF.

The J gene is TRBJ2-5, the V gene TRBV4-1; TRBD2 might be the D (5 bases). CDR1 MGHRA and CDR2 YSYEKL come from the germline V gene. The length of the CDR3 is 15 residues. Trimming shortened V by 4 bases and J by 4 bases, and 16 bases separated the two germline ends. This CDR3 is CASSRSLGMGETQYF. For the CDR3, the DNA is TGCGCCAGCAGCCGATCACTAGGGATGGGAGAGACCCAGTACTTC.

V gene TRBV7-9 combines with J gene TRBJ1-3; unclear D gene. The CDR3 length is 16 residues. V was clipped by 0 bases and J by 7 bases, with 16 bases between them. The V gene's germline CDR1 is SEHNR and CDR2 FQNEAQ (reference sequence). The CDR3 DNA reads TGTGCCAGCAGCTTAGCCCAGACGGGGATAGGGAACACCATATATTTT. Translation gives CASSLAQTGIGNTIYF.

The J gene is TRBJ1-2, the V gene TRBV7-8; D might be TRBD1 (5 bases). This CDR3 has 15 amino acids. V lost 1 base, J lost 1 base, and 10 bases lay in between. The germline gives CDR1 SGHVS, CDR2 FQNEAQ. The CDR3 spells CASSLVGGGNYGYTF. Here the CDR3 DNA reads TGTGCCAGCAGCTTAGTCGGGGGGGGTAACTATGGCTACACCTTC.

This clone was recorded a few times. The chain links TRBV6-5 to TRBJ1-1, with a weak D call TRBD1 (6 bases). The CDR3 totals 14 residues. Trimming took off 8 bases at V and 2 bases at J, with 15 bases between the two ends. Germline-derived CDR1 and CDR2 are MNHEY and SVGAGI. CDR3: CASSRQDDNTEAFF. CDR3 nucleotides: TGTGCCAGCTCCCGACAGGACGACAACACTGAAGCTTTCTTT.

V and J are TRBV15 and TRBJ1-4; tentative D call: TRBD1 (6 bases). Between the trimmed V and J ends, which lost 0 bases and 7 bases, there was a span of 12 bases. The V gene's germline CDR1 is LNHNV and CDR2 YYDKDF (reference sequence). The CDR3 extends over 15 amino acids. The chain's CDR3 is CATSRDRGQLEKLFF. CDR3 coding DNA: TGTGCCACCAGCAGAGATCGGGGACAACTTGAAAAACTGTTTTTT.

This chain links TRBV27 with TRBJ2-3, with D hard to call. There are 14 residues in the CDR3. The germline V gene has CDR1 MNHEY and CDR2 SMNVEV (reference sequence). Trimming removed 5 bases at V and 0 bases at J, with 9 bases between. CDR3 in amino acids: CASSVTTSTDTQYF. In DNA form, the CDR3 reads TGTGCCAGCAGTGTCACCACTAGCACAGATACGCAGTATTTT.

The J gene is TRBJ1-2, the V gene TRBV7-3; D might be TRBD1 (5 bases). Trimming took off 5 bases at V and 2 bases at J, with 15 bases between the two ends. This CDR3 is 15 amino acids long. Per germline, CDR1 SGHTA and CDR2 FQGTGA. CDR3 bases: TGTGCCAGCAGCCCTAGCGCTGGGACGAACTATGGCTACACCTTC. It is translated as CASSPSAGTNYGYTF. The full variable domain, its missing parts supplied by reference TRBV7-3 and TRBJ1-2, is GAGVSQTPSNKVTEKGKYVELRCDPISGHTALYWYRQSLGQGPEFLIYFQGTGAADDSGLPNDRFFAVRPEGSVSTLKIQRTERGDSAVYLCASSPSAGTNYGYTFGSGTRLTVV.

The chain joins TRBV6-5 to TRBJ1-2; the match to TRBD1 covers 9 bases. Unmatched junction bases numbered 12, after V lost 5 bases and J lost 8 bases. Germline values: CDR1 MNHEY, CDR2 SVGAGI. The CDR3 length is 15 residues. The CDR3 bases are TGTGCCAGCAGTCCCGGGACAGGGCGTTCGGGAGGCTACACCTTC. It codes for CASSPGTGRSGGYTF.

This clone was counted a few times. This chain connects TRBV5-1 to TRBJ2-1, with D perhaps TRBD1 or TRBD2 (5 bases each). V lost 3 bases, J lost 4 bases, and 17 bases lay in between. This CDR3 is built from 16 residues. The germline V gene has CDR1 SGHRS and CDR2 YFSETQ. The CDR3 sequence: CASSSQPGTLYNEQFF. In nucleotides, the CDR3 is TGCGCCAGCAGCTCCCAGCCAGGGACGTTATACAATGAGCAGTTCTTC.